Listed below are T cell receptor beta chains from one sample, sequenced in a study of identical twins. TCRdb used MiXCR to reprocess the 5' RACE reads, holding one entry per CDR3 protein. Of 600,000 to 800,000 distinct CDR3 sequences in the sample, 21% were seen once. These sequences were also reported in another study, on T cells expressing NK-cell markers.

Sequencing was carried out using PBMCs. Source of these receptors: a woman aged 18-29 years in good health. Both conserved end residues are part of each CDR3. Fields, in order: J gene, clone size, D gene, V gene, CDR3 DNA, CDR3 protein. A D gene is named only where the DNA matches it firmly. The listing skips clone size in some rows; elsewhere it reads once, few, many or a size class.

>TRBJ1-5|NA|TRBD1|TRBV7-9
TGTGCCAGCAGCTCAACCGTCGGACAGGGACGCAATCAGCCCCAGCATTTT
CASSSTVGQGRNQPQHF
>TRBJ2-7|NA|TRBD2|TRBV18
TGTGCCAGCTCCTCTCGTCTAGCGGGGGAATCCTACCAGCAGTACTTC
CASSSRLAGESYQQYF
>TRBJ1-1|many|NA|TRBV29-1
TGCAGCGTTTCGGCCTCCCGGGGAGCTTTCTTT
CSVSASRGAFF
>TRBJ1-2|many|TRBD1|TRBV4-1
TGCGCCAGCAGCCAAGATCTTGCAGGGGGCATGAGCTACACCTTC
CASSQDLAGGMSYTF
>TRBJ2-1|NA|TRBD2|TRBV9
TGTGCCAGCAGCGTAGTCCTAGCGGACTACAATGAGCAGTTCTTC
CASSVVLADYNEQFF
>TRBJ2-7|NA|NA|TRBV15
TGTGCCACCAGTGATGGGGCCACCTCCTACGAGCAGTACTTC
CATSDGATSYEQYF
>TRBJ2-3|NA|NA|TRBV4-1
TGCGCCAGCAGCCCGGGCGTCGGGGATACGCAGTATTTT
CASSPGVGDTQYF
>TRBJ2-1|NA|NA|TRBV5-1
TGCGCCAGCCACCTTGAGCGGTCCCACAATGAGCAGTTCTTC
CASHLERSHNEQFF
>TRBJ1-5|many|NA|TRBV29-1
TGCAGCGTTGCGGTAAGGGGAGAGAATCAGCCCCAGCATTTT
CSVAVRGENQPQHF
>TRBJ2-2|NA|TRBD1|TRBV5-1
TGCGCCAGCAGCTCAACCGACAGGGGGCGGACCGGGGAGCTGTTTTTT
CASSSTDRGRTGELFF
>TRBJ2-7|NA|NA|TRBV5-1
TGCGCCAGCAGCTTGGGGGTTGAAGGGCCAGACGGAGTCTACGAGCAGTACTTC
CASSLGVEGPDGVYEQYF
>TRBJ1-1|many|TRBD1|TRBV12-3/TRBV12-4
TGTGCCAGCAGCAGGGACAGGGCAGCTTTCTTT
CASSRDRAAFF
>TRBJ2-5|NA|NA|TRBV21-1
TGTGCCAGCACCCATTCTAGGCCTCCAAGGGAGACCCAGTACTTC
CASTHSRPPRETQYF
>TRBJ2-7|NA|NA|TRBV15
TGTGCCACCAGTCCTAGGGGAGGCTACGAGCAGTACTTC
CATSPRGGYEQYF
>TRBJ1-2|many|TRBD1|TRBV12-3/TRBV12-4
TGTGCCAGCAGTTTCGGACAGGGGAACTATGGCTACACCTTC
CASSFGQGNYGYTF
>TRBJ1-2|NA|NA|TRBV9
TGTGCCAGCAGCGCCCGAGGACAAACCTATGGCTACACCTTC
CASSARGQTYGYTF
>TRBJ2-7|NA|NA|TRBV10-3
TGTGCCATCGGGGCCAGTGCCTACGAGCAGTACTTC
CAIGASAYEQYF
>TRBJ2-7|NA|NA|TRBV4-3
TGCGCCAGCAGCCAAGATCCACGTCACGAGCAGTACTTC
CASSQDPRHEQYF
>TRBJ1-1|NA|NA|TRBV10-1
TGCGCCAGCAGTTTACCTCATGGGGAAGCTTTCTTT
CASSLPHGEAFF
>TRBJ2-1|few|NA|TRBV6-5
TGTGCCAGCGCTTCTAACAATGAGCAGTTCTTC
CASASNNEQFF
>TRBJ2-1|few|TRBD2|TRBV20-1
TGCAGTGCTCCGCGGCTAGCGGATCAGTTCTTC
CSAPRLADQFF
>TRBJ2-3|NA|NA|TRBV5-5
TGTGCCAGCAGCTTCGAGGGATCCGGCACAGATACGCAGTATTTT
CASSFEGSGTDTQYF
>TRBJ2-7|few|TRBD1|TRBV20-1
TGCAGTGCTAGTCACCCGGGACAGGGTGACCACGAGCAGTACTTC
CSASHPGQGDHEQYF
>TRBJ2-1|many|NA|TRBV7-9
TGTGCCAGCAGCTCCGCTCGAGACACGGGAGAGCAGTTCTTC
CASSSARDTGEQFF
>TRBJ2-1|few|TRBD2|TRBV6-5
TGTGCCAGCAGTTCACCCGGGACTACTATATACAATGAGCAGTTCTTC
CASSSPGTTIYNEQFF
>TRBJ2-1|NA|NA|TRBV30
TGTGCCTGGATGACCCCGGGTCGGGAGCAGTTCTTC
CAWMTPGREQFF
>TRBJ2-1|NA|TRBD2|TRBV25-1
TGTGCCAGCAGGTGGAGCGGGGGGGCAAGGCAGTTCTTC
CASRWSGGARQFF
>TRBJ2-7|few|TRBD2|TRBV12-3/TRBV12-4
TGTGCCAGCAGTTCTAGCGGGGGGGCCAGAATCCGCAGCGAGCAGTACTTC
CASSSSGGARIRSEQYF
>TRBJ2-7|NA|TRBD1|TRBV5-1
TGCGCCAGCAGCTTGGGGACAGGGGGGCAGTACTTC
CASSLGTGGQYF
>TRBJ1-1|few|NA|TRBV12-3/TRBV12-4
TGTGCCAGCAGTTTCAATCAAGACACTGAAGCTTTCTTT
CASSFNQDTEAFF
>TRBJ2-1|few|TRBD2|TRBV10-3
TGTGCCATCAGTGATCTAGCGGGCACCTACAATGAGCAGTTCTTC
CAISDLAGTYNEQFF
>TRBJ2-3|NA|NA|TRBV20-1
TGCAGTGCCCCCCCTCTTCGCCCAGATACGCAGTATTTT
CSAPPLRPDTQYF
>TRBJ2-5|NA|TRBD2|TRBV20-1
TGCAGTGCTTTGGGCGGGAGCCAGGAGGAGACCCAGTACTTC
CSALGGSQEETQYF
>TRBJ2-1|NA|NA|TRBV6-1
TGTGCCAGCAGTCCGCCCGGGAGATCGCCCTACAATGAGCAGTTCTTC
CASSPPGRSPYNEQFF
>TRBJ1-2|few|TRBD1|TRBV29-1
TGCAGCGTGAGACAGGGAGACAGTGGCTACACCTTC
CSVRQGDSGYTF
>TRBJ2-1|NA|TRBD2|TRBV20-1
TGCAGTGCTAGAGGAGCGGGAGGACGCACCTACAATGAGCAGTTCTTC
CSARGAGGRTYNEQFF
>TRBJ2-7|few|TRBD2|TRBV7-9
TGTGCCAGCAGCCGGTTGGGAGGGCATGCTAACGAGCAGTACTTC
CASSRLGGHANEQYF